This T cell receptor (beta chain) was observed in a study of blood T cell repertoires in COVID-19. Study-level background: Sample material is recorded as cDNA or gDNA derived from T cells, B-cell-depleted T cells, or PBMCs.

Clones were read by immunoSEQ multiplex PCR, and TCRdb kept only the in-frame ones, dropping some. The table lists 25,000 to 30,000 clones, 70% to 90% of them singletons, with around 2.8% in the top ten. The V gene end was trimmed by 1 base and the J gene end by 8 bases; junction bases not matched to a gene: 4. Germline values: CDR1 MGHRA, CDR2 YSYEKL. The length of the CDR3 is 14 residues. The gene calls are TRBV4-1 and TRBJ2-4; TRBD1 matches at 8 bases. Material: peripheral blood. The origin of this receptor is a human donor in a cohort sampled during active COVID-19. CDR3 in amino acids: CASSQGTGRDIQYF. The DNA for the CDR3 is TGCGCCAGCAGCCAAGGGACAGGGCGGGACATTCAGTACTTC.